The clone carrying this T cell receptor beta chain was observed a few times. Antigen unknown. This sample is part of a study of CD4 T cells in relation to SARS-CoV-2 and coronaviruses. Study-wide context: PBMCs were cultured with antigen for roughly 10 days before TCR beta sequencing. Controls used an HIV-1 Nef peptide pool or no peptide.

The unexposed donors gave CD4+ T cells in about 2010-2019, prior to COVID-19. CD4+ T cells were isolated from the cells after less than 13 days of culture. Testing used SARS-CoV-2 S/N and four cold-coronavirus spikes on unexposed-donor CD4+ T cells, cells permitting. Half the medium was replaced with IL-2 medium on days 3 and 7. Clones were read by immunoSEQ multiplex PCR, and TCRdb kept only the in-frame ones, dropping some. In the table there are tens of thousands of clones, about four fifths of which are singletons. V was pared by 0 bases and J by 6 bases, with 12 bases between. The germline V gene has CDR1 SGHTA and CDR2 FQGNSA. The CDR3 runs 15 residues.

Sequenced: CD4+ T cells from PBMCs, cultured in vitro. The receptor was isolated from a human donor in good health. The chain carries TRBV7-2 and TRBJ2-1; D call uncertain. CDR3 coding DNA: TGTGCCAGCAGCTTAGCGCCGGGTCTGGGCAATGAGCAGTTCTTC. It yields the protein CASSLAPGLGNEQFF. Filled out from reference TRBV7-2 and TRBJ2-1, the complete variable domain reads GAGVSQSPSNKVTEKGKDVELRCDPISGHTALYWYRQSLGQGLEFLIYFQGNSAPDKSGLPSDRFSAERTGGSVSTLTIQRTQQEDSAVYLCASSLAPGLGNEQFFGPGTRLTVL.